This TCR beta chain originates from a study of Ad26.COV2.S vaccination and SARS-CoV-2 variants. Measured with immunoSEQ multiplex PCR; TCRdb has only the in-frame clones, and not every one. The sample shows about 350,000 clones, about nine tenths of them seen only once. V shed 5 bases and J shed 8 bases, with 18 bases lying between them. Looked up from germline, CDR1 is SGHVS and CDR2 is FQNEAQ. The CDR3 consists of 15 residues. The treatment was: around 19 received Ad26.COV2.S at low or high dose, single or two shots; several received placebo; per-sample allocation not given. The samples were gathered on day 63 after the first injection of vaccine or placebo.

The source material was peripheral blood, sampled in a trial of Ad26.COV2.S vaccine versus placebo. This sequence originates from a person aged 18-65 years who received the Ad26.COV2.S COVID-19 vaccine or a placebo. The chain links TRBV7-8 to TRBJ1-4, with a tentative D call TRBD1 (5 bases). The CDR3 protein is CASSLTGTRGEKLFF. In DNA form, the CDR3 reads TGTGCCAGCAGCCTGACCGGCACCCGGGGGGAAAAACTGTTTTTT.